The clone carrying this T cell receptor (beta chain) was seen at least ten times. Its cognate antigen is unknown. This CDR3 is 15 amino acids long. V lost 3 bases and J 8 bases, leaving 14 bases between the germline ends. Germline CDR1 is LGHDT and CDR2 is YNNKEL (reference sequence). Documented time point: persistent/refractory GD, antithyroid drugs over 5 years with positive TRAb. RNA isolated from PBMCs was used to make the TCR library. From an endocrinology department in Xi'an, China, came the patients. These data come from a study of regulatory T cells in long-lasting Graves disease. Findings and caveats of the study: It is possible that accuracy was reduced by the small size of the sample.

Arm-PCR of CDR3 regions and iRepertoire HTBI primers were the basis on which TCR beta libraries were built. Authors' methods: Sample data revealed about 62 TRBV and 14 TRBJ segments. TCRdb recomputed calls from the multiplex PCR reads with MiXCR, one row per CDR3 protein. These V and J calls derive from TCRdb rather than the authors' analysis. The sample has about 340,000 distinct CDR3 sequences, around a fifth seen once; the top ten hold less than 35%. This sequence originates from a female donor with Graves disease. Sample: peripheral blood mononuclear cells (PBMCs), taken when the disease was refractory, from a patient treated with antithyroid drugs. This chain links TRBV3-1 with TRBJ1-6, with D possibly being TRBD1 (5 bases). The CDR3: CASSHTGTAYSPLHF. The CDR3 bases are TGTGCCAGCAGCCATACCGGGACCGCCTATTCACCCCTCCACTTT.